This record concerns one T cell receptor (beta chain) sequence. The antigen is unknown. A much larger clonotype is one base distant, so this may be a read error. The conserved phenylalanine or tryptophan normally closing the CDR3 is absent here, so this likely arose from a read error. The sample comes from a study of spatial heterogeneity in lung cancer. In the study overall: Where present, follow-up PBMC were sequenced a median of roughly 26 months after resection.

Described time point: blood at routine non-recurrence follow-up after resection. Whole RNA obtained from tumor, nontumor lung or frozen PBMC underwent sequencing without sorting. Via MiXCR, TCRdb re-called the 5' RACE reads, giving one row per CDR3 protein. Of about 120,000 distinct CDR3 sequences in the sample, 12% were seen once. Study results and caveats: Resection saw ubiquitous expanded tumor TCRs appear in blood more than follow-up did.

This CDR3 is 11 amino acids long. Germline CDR1 and CDR2: MRHNA and SNTAGT. With 5 bases removed from V and 7 bases from J, the gap between germline ends came to 5 bases. The origin of this receptor is a male donor with early-stage non-small cell lung cancer. This specimen was PBMCs, taken at follow-up. The V gene is TRBV6-4, the J gene TRBJ2-2, with no clear D. The CDR3 DNA sequence: TGTGCCAGCAGTTACCTCGGGGAGCTGTTTTTA. It encodes CASSYLGELFL.